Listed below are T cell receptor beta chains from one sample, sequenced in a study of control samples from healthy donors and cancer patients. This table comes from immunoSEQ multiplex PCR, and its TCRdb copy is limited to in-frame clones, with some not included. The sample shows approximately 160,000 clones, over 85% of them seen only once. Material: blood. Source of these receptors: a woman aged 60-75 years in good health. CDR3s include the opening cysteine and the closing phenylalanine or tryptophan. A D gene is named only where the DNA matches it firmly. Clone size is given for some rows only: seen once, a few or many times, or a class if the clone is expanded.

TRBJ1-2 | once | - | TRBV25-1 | CASSALQLTDFGGYTF | TGTGCCAGCAGTGCTTTACAACTGACAGACTTTGGTGGCTACACCTTC
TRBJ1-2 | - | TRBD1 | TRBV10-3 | CATGQVNYGYTF | TGTGCCACGGGACAGGTAAACTATGGCTACACCTTC
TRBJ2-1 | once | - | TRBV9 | CASSVDGVYNERFF | TGTGCCAGCAGCGTAGACGGGGTATACAATGAGCGGTTCTTC
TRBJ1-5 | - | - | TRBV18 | CASSPGGDSNQPQHF | TGTGCCAGCTCACCAGGGGGTGATAGCAATCAGCCCCAGCATTTT
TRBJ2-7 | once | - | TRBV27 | CASSSGQPTGAYEQYF | TGTGCCAGCAGTTCGGGACAACCTACCGGGGCCTACGAGCAGTACTTC
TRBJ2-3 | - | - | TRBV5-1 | CASSLGGWADTQYF | TGCGCCAGCAGCTTAGGGGGGTGGGCCGATACGCAGTATTTT
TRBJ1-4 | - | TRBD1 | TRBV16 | CASTATGSEKLFF | TGTGCCAGCACCGCGACAGGGTCTGAAAAACTGTTTTTT
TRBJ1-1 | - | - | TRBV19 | CASSIKGGTTEAFF | TGTGCCAGTAGCATTAAGGGGGGGACCACTGAAGCTTTCTTT
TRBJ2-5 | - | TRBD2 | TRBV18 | CASSPKKLAETQYF | TGTGCCAGCTCACCCAAGAAACTAGCGGAGACCCAGTACTTC
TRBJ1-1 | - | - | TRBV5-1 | CASSLQWGRGNTEAFF | TGCGCCAGCAGCTTGCAATGGGGCAGGGGGAACACTGAAGCTTTCTTT
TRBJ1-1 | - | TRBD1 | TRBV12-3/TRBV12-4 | CASSFTGDTEAFF | TGTGCCAGCAGTTTTACAGGGGACACTGAAGCTTTCTTT
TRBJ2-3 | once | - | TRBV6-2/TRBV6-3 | CASSYSMHWGAEGTDTQYF | TGTGCCAGCAGTTACTCGATGCATTGGGGGGCCGAGGGCACAGATACGCAGTATTTT
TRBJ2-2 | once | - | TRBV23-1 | CASSHESTRHPGHRGAVF | TGCGCCAGCAGTCACGAATCGACCAGACACCCCGGACACCGGGGAGCTGTTTTT
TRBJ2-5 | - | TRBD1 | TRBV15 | CATSRDLGTGIKETQYF | TGTGCCACCAGCAGAGATCTCGGGACAGGGATTAAAGAGACCCAGTACTTC
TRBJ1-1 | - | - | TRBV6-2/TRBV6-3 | CASSSHRNTEAFF | TGTGCCAGCAGTTCCCACCGGAACACTGAAGCTTTCTTT
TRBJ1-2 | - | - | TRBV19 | CASSQPRQNYGYTF | TGTGCCAGTAGTCAACCCCGACAGAACTATGGCTACACCTTC
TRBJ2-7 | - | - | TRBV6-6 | CASSSSGMSYEQYF | TGTGCCAGCAGTTCATCGGGAATGTCCTACGAGCAGTACTTC
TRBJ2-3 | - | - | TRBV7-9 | CANSSLGGGADTQYF | TGTGCCAACAGCTCCCTGGGAGGAGGGGCAGATACGCAGTATTTT
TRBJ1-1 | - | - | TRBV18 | CASSPGTGAFF | TGTGCCAGCTCACCCGGGACGGGAGCTTTCTTT
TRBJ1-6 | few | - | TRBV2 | CASTVDVGSPLHF | TGTGCCAGTACCGTAGATGTAGGTTCACCCCTCCACTTT
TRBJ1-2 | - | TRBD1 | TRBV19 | CASRDRVQTYGYTF | TGTGCCAGCCGGGACAGGGTCCAAACTTATGGCTACACCTTC
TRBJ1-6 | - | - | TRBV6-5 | CASSGRVSNSPLHF | TGTGCCAGCAGCGGCAGGGTATCTAATTCACCCCTCCACTTT
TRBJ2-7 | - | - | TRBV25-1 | CASSDSGRPSYEQYF | TGTGCCAGCAGTGATTCGGGGAGGCCCTCCTACGAGCAGTACTTC
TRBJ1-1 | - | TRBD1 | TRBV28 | CASNQQGRTEAFF | TGTGCCAGCAATCAACAGGGGAGGACTGAAGCTTTCTTT
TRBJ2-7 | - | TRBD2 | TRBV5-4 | CASSFPGLAGDEQYF | TGTGCCAGCAGCTTCCCGGGACTAGCGGGAGACGAGCAGTACTTC
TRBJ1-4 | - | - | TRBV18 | CASSPSPTGEKLFF | TGTGCCAGCTCACCATCCCCGACCGGTGAAAAACTGTTTTTT
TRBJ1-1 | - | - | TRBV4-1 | CASSQRRRGARHTEAFF | TGCGCCAGCAGCCAAAGAAGGAGGGGAGCAAGGCACACTGAAGCTTTCTTT
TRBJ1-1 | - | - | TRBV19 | CASSSDGNTEAFF | TGTGCCAGTAGCTCGGACGGGAACACTGAAGCTTTCTTT
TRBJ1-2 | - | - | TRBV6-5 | CASSYISQGGYGYTF | TGTGCCAGCAGTTACATAAGCCAGGGAGGGTATGGCTACACCTTC
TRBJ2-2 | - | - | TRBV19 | CASSKGLAITNTGELFF | TGTGCCAGTAGTAAAGGGCTAGCGATTACCAACACCGGGGAGCTGTTTTTT
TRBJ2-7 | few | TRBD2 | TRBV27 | CASSIILGGMSYEQYF | TGTGCCAGCAGTATAATCCTGGGGGGGATGTCCTACGAGCAGTACTTC
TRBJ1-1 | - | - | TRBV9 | CASSVSSNTEAFF | TGTGCCAGCAGCGTCAGTTCGAACACTGAAGCTTTCTTT
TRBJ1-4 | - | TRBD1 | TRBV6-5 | CASRRTGVLDEKLFF | TGTGCCAGTAGGCGCACAGGGGTCTTGGATGAAAAACTGTTTTTT
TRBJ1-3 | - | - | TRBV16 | CASSSEVSGNTTYF | TGTGCCAGCAGCTCCGAGGTCTCTGGAAACACCACATATTTT
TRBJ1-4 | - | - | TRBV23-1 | CASSQSIHPRGKLFF | TGCGCCAGCAGTCAATCGATCCATCCCCGGGGAAAACTGTTTTTT
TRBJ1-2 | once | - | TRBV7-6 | CASSPSLSVILSWGYTF | TGTGCCAGCAGCCCTTCATTGTCGGTGATACTGTCTTGGGGCTACACCTTC
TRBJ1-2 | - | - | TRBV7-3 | CASSLLGGNYGYTF | TGTGCCAGCAGCCTCCTGGGGGGTAACTATGGCTACACCTTC
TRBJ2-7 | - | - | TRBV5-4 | CASSLGAGAYEQYF | TGTGCCAGCAGCTTGGGGGCGGGGGCATACGAGCAGTACTTC
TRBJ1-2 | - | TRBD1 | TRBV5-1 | CASSERQGLDGYTF | TGCGCCAGCAGCGAAAGACAGGGTTTGGATGGCTACACCTTC
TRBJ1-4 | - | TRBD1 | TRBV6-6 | CASSYHGTATNEKLFF | TGTGCCAGCAGTTACCACGGGACAGCAACTAATGAAAAACTGTTTTTT
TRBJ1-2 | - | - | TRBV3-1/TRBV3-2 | CASSGGGLYGYTF | TGTGCCAGCAGCGGGGGCGGCCTCTATGGCTACACCTTC
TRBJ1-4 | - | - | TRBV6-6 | CASSPEEGREKLFF | TGTGCCAGCAGCCCCGAAGAGGGAAGAGAAAAACTGTTTTTT
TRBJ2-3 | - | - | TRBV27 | CASSLLDFSHADTQYF | TGTGCCAGCAGTTTATTGGACTTCTCCCACGCAGATACGCAGTATTTT
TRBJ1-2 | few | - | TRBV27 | CASSLSQDITNYGYTF | TGTGCCAGCAGTTTATCCCAAGACATTACTAACTATGGCTACACCTTC
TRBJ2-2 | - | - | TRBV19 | CASGGTSWGTGELFF | TGTGCCTCCGGCGGGACAAGTTGGGGCACCGGGGAGCTGTTTTTT
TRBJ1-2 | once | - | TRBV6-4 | CASSPAQEANYGYTF | TGTGCCAGCAGTCCCGCACAGGAAGCAAACTATGGCTACACCTTC
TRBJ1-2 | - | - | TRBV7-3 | CASSLQGPPSSF | TGTGCCAGCAGCTTGCAGGGGCCACCTTCCTCCTTC
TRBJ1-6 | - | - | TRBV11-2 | CASRGGSPLHF | TGTGCCAGCAGGGGAGGGTCACCCCTCCACTTT
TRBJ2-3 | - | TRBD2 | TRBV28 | CASSLAGGPTDTQYF | TGTGCCAGCAGTTTAGCGGGGGGCCCCACAGATACGCAGTATTTT
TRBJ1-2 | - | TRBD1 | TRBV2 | CASSPDRDYGYTF | TGTGCCAGCAGTCCAGACAGGGACTATGGCTACACCTTC
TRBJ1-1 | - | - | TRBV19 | CASSPILEGIEAFF | TGTGCCAGTAGCCCCATCCTAGAGGGCATTGAAGCTTTCTTT